This T cell receptor beta chain was captured by sequencing in a study of CD8 T cells in Susac syndrome. This clonotype was found once. cDNA came from about 0.5 to 1 ug RNA primed by random hexamers. TCRdb called the immunoSEQ multiplex PCR reads again in MiXCR, with one record for every CDR3 protein. This sample has about 250,000 distinct CDR3 sequences, with 90% to 95% found just once. This TCR was sampled from a human donor with multiple sclerosis. Source material: CD4+ T cells from PBMCs.

The CDR3 loop is CASVKGGFATNEKLFF. Here the CDR3 DNA reads TGTGCCAGCGTCAAGGGGGGATTTGCAACTAATGAAAAACTGTTTTTT. This chain links TRBV28 with TRBJ1-4; a possible D gene is TRBD1 (6 bases). The V gene's germline CDR1 is MDHEN and CDR2 SYDVKM. The V end lost 8 bases, the J end lost 0 bases, and 16 bases lay between the germline ends. The length of the CDR3 is 16 residues.